This TCR beta chain stems from a study of blood T cell repertoires in COVID-19. Turning to the study itself: COVID-19 samples, acute and convalescent, were from the United States, Italy and Spain. T cells, B-cell-depleted T cells, or PBMCs supplied cDNA or gDNA.

Per the study methods: Estimation of nucleated cell counts relied on the amplification of reference gene primers. Here immunoSEQ multiplex PCR was the method, and the copy in TCRdb shows in-frame clones only, minus some. V, J and clone size were drawn from that table, and D and trimming were deduced from the DNA. The data show approximately 230,000 clones, 80% to 90% seen once. Comments on this clone: The sample holds other DNA sequences that translate to the same CDR3.

The length of the CDR3 is 13 residues. Germline V CDR1 and CDR2: KGHSH, LQKENI. J lost 5 bases, V lost 4 bases, and 3 bases had no gene match. The sequencing sample was made of peripheral blood. The chain combines TRBV18 with TRBJ2-5; 8 bases agree with TRBD2. The receptor was isolated from a man aged 80 or over with acute or convalescent COVID-19. CDR3 nucleotide sequence: TGTGCCAGCTCACTGGGACTAGGGGAGACCCAGTACTTC. Translated, it gives CASSLGLGETQYF.